A selection of T cell receptor beta chains follows, all from one sample in a study of early T cells in non-severe SARS-CoV-2 infection. TCRdb recomputed calls from the 5' RACE reads with MiXCR, one row per CDR3 protein. The sample includes over 55,000 distinct CDR3 sequences, around an eighth seen only once; the top ten take 2.5% to 3%. What was sequenced was whole blood. The origin of the receptors is an adult who was a healthcare worker with PCR-confirmed SARS-CoV-2 infection or an uninfected control (not recorded which). The CDR3 runs from the conserved cysteine through the conserved F or W. D genes are given only for firm matches. Not all rows give a size; the values are once, few, many and, for expanded clones, a class.

V gene	D gene	J gene	clone size	CDR3 protein
TRBV7-2	NA	TRBJ2-1	few	CASSLAQRRNEQFF
TRBV20-1	NA	TRBJ1-6	NA	CSARVPAGETSPLHF
TRBV7-6	NA	TRBJ2-2	NA	CASSSTSEEGELFF
TRBV9	NA	TRBJ1-5	many	CASSVAGQSNQPQHF
TRBV11-2	NA	TRBJ1-4	few	CASSLRAGVGKLFF
TRBV3-1	NA	TRBJ2-3	many	CASSHTTGTDTQYF
TRBV12-3/TRBV12-4	NA	TRBJ2-5	NA	CASSLLETQYF
TRBV30	NA	TRBJ1-3	NA	CAWSVQGHTIYF
TRBV15	NA	TRBJ1-3	many	CATSISENTIYF
TRBV7-9	NA	TRBJ1-5	NA	CASILGTGPTHSNQPQHF
TRBV5-6	NA	TRBJ2-4	NA	CASSGTDLAKNIQYF
TRBV5-1	TRBD1	TRBJ1-1	few	CASSLQGRDTEAFF
TRBV6-6	TRBD2	TRBJ2-1	few	CASSYRTSIDNEQFF
TRBV6-5	NA	TRBJ2-6	few	CVSISGANVLTF
TRBV5-1	NA	TRBJ2-3	many	CASSRRQGSTDTQYF
TRBV29-1	NA	TRBJ2-5	NA	CSVEGQYQETQYF
TRBV7-6	NA	TRBJ2-3	many	CASSLISGERTDTQYF
TRBV11-2	NA	TRBJ2-1	NA	CASSLYRVPTYNEQFF
TRBV5-5	TRBD2	TRBJ2-5	NA	CASSLLGTSARLRQETQYF
TRBV6-1	NA	TRBJ2-1	NA	CASSGQRGNEQFF
TRBV9	TRBD1	TRBJ2-1	many	CASSVGTGGVSYNEQFF
TRBV3-1	NA	TRBJ1-2	many	CASSQWGGLDYGYTF
TRBV15	TRBD1	TRBJ1-5	many	CATSRGTGGNQPQHF
TRBV29-1	TRBD2	TRBJ2-5	NA	CSVAAGLAYQETQYF
TRBV19	TRBD1	TRBJ1-5	many	CARAVSRQGACQPQHF
TRBV5-1	NA	TRBJ2-7	NA	CASSLTASYEQYF
TRBV10-1	TRBD2	TRBJ2-5	many	CASSPGGRQETQYF
TRBV20-1	NA	TRBJ2-7	NA	CSARDPTGDGYEQYF
TRBV7-9	NA	TRBJ1-2	many	CASSRTSIYGYTF
TRBV11-1	TRBD2	TRBJ2-1	many	CASSSRLAGLGNEQFF
TRBV28	TRBD1	TRBJ2-7	NA	CAITPGQPVIEQYF
TRBV7-8	NA	TRBJ1-1	few	CASSLASIGSEAFF
TRBV29-1	TRBD1	TRBJ1-1	many	CSVLGGQGSTEAFF
TRBV10-3	NA	TRBJ1-1	few	CAISPGVLNTEAFF
TRBV5-8	NA	TRBJ1-5	NA	CASRRGLPQHF
TRBV19	TRBD2	TRBJ2-2	many	CASSMELAEVGELFF
TRBV16	TRBD1	TRBJ1-6	NA	CASSQSPGTGSPLHF
TRBV7-2	TRBD1	TRBJ1-3	many	CASSHRDRVMSSGNTIYF
TRBV7-6	NA	TRBJ2-5	many	CASSLDTPPTAAQYF
TRBV28	TRBD1	TRBJ1-1	few	CASSPHRQGNTEAFF
TRBV19	TRBD1	TRBJ1-6	many	CATRQGNTYNSPLHF
TRBV5-1	NA	TRBJ1-5	many	CASSLATGQPQHF
TRBV19	TRBD2	TRBJ2-1	many	CASSLRASGSNEQFF
TRBV19	TRBD2	TRBJ2-3	NA	CASTFTRGETDTQYF
TRBV7-3	NA	TRBJ1-2	many	CASSPDSWKGVNGYTF
TRBV7-9	TRBD1	TRBJ1-6	many	CASSLGQGDSPLHF
TRBV5-6	TRBD2	TRBJ2-3	few	CASSLGLAVPDTQYF
TRBV19	NA	TRBJ1-5	many	CASSIGQYSNQPQHF